The sequence of this T cell receptor beta chain was determined in a study of blood T cell repertoires in COVID-19. V was trimmed by 5 bases and J by 9 bases, leaving 22 bases between them. The CDR3 contains 16 residues. Germline V gives CDR1 LNHDA, CDR2 SQIVND (reference sequence). The table came from immunoSEQ multiplex PCR; TCRdb's copy has only in-frame clones and leaves some out. In the table there are around 300,000 clones, roughly 90% of which are singletons. The material sequenced was peripheral blood. This clonotype originated in a woman aged 65 to 85 with COVID-19, enrolled during active disease. V usage is TRBV19 and J usage is TRBJ2-2; no clear D gene. CDR3 in DNA: TGTGCCAGTAGTCCCACCGCGATTACCCCACTTAGGGAGCTGTTTTTT. Protein sequence: CASSPTAITPLRELFF.